What follows is one T cell receptor (beta chain) and its context. What it recognizes is unknown. Libraries were prepared by immunoSEQ multiplex PCR; TCRdb keeps only in-frame clonotypes and omits some of them. Of 250,000 to 300,000 clones listed, roughly 85% were seen once; the top ten hold over 0.95%. The donors were members of the validation cohort, which comprised under 150 subjects and was separate from the first cohort of roughly 700 subjects. This record comes from a study of cytomegalovirus exposure and HLA in healthy donors. Study findings and constraints: Most TCR sequences were uncommon, yet certain public TCRs appeared in many donors. Associated with cytomegalovirus, according to the listing, were 150 to 200 TCR beta chains. Reports indicated that the classifier achieved high specificity and sensitivity in diagnosing cytomegalovirus status.

Sample: PBMCs. The TCR comes from a woman between 18 and 29 years old in good health and CMV-seronegative.

CDR3: CAWSVGGTSYEQYF. CDR3 sequence (DNA): TGTGCCTGGAGTGTCGGAGGGACTTCCTACGAGCAGTACTTC. The chain couples TRBV30 to TRBJ2-7; D perhaps matches TRBD2 (6 bases). The CDR3 is 14 amino acids. Germline V gene sequence: CDR1 GTSNPN, CDR2 SVGIG (reference sequence). V was pared by 0 bases and J by 1 base, with 10 bases between. Looking up the rest from reference TRBV30 and TRBJ2-7 gives the full variable domain: SQTIHQWPATLVQPVGSPLSLECTVEGTSNPNLYWYRQAAGRGLQLLFYSVGIGQISSEVPQNLSASRPQDRQFILSSKKLLLSDSGFYLCAWSVGGTSYEQYFGPGTRLTVT.